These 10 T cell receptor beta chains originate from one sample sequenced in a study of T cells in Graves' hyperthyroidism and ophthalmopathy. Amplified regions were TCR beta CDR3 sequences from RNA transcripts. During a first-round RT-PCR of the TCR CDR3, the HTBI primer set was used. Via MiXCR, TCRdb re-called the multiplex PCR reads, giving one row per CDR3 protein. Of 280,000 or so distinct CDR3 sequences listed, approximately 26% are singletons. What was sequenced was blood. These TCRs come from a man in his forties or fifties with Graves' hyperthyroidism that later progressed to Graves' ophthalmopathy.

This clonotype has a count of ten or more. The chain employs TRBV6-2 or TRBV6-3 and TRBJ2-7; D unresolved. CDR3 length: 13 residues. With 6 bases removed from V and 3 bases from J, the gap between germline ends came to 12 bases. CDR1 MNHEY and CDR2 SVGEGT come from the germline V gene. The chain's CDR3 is CASRSNPDYEQYF. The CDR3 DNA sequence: TGTGCCAGCAGAAGCAACCCGGACTACGAGCAGTACTTC.

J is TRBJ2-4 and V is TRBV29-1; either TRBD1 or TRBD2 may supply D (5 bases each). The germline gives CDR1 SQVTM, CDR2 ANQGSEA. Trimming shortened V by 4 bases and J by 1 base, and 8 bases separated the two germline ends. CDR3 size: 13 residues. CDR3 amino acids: CSVAWGAKNIQYF. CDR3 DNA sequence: TGCAGCGTTGCATGGGGGGCCAAAAACATTCAGTACTTC.

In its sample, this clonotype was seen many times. Here the CDR3 reads CSVVGTLMNTEAFF. The CDR3 nucleotides are TGCAGCGTTGTTGGAACACTCATGAACACTGAAGCTTTCTTT. V and J are TRBV29-1 and TRBJ1-1; no clear D. The germline CDR1 and CDR2 sequences are SQVTM and ANQGSEA. This CDR3 region has 14 residues. V shed 4 bases and J shed 0 bases, with 12 bases lying between them.

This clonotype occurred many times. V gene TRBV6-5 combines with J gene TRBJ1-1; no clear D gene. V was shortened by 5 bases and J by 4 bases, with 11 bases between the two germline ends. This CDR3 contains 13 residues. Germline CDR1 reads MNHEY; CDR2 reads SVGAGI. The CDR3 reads CASSRQSGTEAFF. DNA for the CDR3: TGTGCCAGCAGTCGCCAGTCGGGCACTGAAGCTTTCTTT.

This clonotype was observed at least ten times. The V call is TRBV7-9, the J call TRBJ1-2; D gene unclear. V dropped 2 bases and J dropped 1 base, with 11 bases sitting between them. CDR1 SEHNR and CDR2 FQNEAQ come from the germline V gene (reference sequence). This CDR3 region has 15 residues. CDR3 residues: CASSLIGSFNYGYTF. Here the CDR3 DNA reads TGTGCCAGCAGCTTAATAGGCTCCTTTAACTATGGCTACACCTTC.

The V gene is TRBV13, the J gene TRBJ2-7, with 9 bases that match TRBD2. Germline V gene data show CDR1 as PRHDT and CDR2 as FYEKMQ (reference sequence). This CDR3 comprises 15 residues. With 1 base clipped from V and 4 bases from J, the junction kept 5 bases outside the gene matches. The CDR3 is CASSLDRGRDYEQYF. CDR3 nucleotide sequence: TGTGCCAGCAGCTTAGATCGCGGGAGGGATTACGAGCAGTACTTC.

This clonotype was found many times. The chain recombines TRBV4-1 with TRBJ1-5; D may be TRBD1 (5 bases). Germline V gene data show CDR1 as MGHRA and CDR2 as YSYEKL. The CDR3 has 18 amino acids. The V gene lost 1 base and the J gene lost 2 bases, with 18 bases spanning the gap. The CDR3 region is CASSQVGGRGYGNQPQHF. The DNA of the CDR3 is TGCGCCAGCAGCCAAGTCGGTGGCCGGGGGTACGGCAATCAGCCCCAGCATTTT.

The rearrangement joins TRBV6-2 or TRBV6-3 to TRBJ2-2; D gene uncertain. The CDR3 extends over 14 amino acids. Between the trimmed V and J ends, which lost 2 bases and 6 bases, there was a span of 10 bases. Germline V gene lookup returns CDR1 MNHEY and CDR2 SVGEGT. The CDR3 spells CASSYLRPPGELFF. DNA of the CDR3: TGTGCCAGCAGTTACCTAAGGCCCCCCGGGGAGCTGTTTTTT.

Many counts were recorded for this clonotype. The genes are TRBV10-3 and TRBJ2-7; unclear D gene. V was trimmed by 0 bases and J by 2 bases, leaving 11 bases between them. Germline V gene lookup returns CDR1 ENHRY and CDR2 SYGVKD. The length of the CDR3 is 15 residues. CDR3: CAISESSKATYEQYF. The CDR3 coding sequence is TGTGCCATCAGTGAGTCTTCGAAGGCCACCTACGAGCAGTACTTC.

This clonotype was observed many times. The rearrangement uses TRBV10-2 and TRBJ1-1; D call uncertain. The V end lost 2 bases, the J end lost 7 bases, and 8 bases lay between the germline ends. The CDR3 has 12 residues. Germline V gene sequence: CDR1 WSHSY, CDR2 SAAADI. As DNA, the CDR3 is TGCGCCAGCAGTGAGATAGCCTTTGAAGCTTTCTTT. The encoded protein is CASSEIAFEAFF.